The rows below give T cell receptor beta chains drawn from one sample of a study of blood T cell repertoires in COVID-19. The method was immunoSEQ multiplex PCR; TCRdb's version includes in-frame clones alone and lacks a portion of them. The data show over 55,000 clones, around 90% seen once. Sequencing input: peripheral blood. The receptors stem from a human donor in a cohort sampled during active COVID-19. Each CDR3 is given with its conserved first and last residue. The order of the fields is V gene, J gene, D gene, clone size, CDR3 length, CDR3 DNA, CDR3 protein. A D gene is named only where the DNA matches it firmly. Rows may omit the clone size; those that give it use once, few, many or a size class.

v_call: TRBV3-1/TRBV3-2; j_call: TRBJ2-6; d_call: NA; clone_size: NA; cdr3_length: 21; cdr3_nt: TGTGCCAGCAGCCAAGGGGGGGGTACCAGGGGTCCCGACTCTGGGGCCAACGTCCTGACTTTC; cdr3_aa: CASSQGGGTRGPDSGANVLTF
v_call: TRBV18; j_call: TRBJ1-1; d_call: TRBD1; clone_size: NA; cdr3_length: 16; cdr3_nt: TGTGCCAGCTCACCACCGGTGACAGGGGGCAGATATGAAGCTTTCTTT; cdr3_aa: CASSPPVTGGRYEAFF
v_call: TRBV20-1; j_call: TRBJ2-7; d_call: NA; clone_size: NA; cdr3_length: 11; cdr3_nt: TGCAGTGCCGAAAAGGGGTACGAGCAGTACTTC; cdr3_aa: CSAEKGYEQYF
v_call: TRBV5-4; j_call: TRBJ1-6; d_call: NA; clone_size: NA; cdr3_length: 15; cdr3_nt: TGTGCCAGCAGCTTGACAGGCCTCGGTAATTCACCCCTCCACTTT; cdr3_aa: CASSLTGLGNSPLHF
v_call: TRBV6-6; j_call: TRBJ2-7; d_call: NA; clone_size: few; cdr3_length: 15; cdr3_nt: TGTGCCAGCAGTCCCAGCGGGACAGGATCCTACGAGCAGTACTTC; cdr3_aa: CASSPSGTGSYEQYF
v_call: TRBV7-8; j_call: TRBJ2-7; d_call: NA; clone_size: NA; cdr3_length: 15; cdr3_nt: TGTGCCAGCAGCTTAGTTCCGGGGGAAGTCTACGAGCAGTACTTC; cdr3_aa: CASSLVPGEVYEQYF
v_call: TRBV19; j_call: TRBJ2-1; d_call: TRBD2; clone_size: once; cdr3_length: 17; cdr3_nt: TGTGCCAGTAGTATTGACCATTGGACTAGCGGCAACAATGAGCAGTTCTTC; cdr3_aa: CASSIDHWTSGNNEQFF
v_call: TRBV19; j_call: TRBJ2-7; d_call: NA; clone_size: once; cdr3_length: 14; cdr3_nt: TGTGCCAGTAGTAACCCCGGGACTTCCTACGAGCAGTACTTC; cdr3_aa: CASSNPGTSYEQYF
v_call: TRBV6-5; j_call: TRBJ2-5; d_call: TRBD2; clone_size: NA; cdr3_length: 15; cdr3_nt: TGTGCCAGCAGGCCCTGGTCGGGAGGGGGGGAGACCCAGTACTTC; cdr3_aa: CASRPWSGGGETQYF
v_call: TRBV20-1; j_call: TRBJ2-7; d_call: NA; clone_size: NA; cdr3_length: 11; cdr3_nt: TGCAGTGCGACGGAGTACTACGAGCAGTACTTC; cdr3_aa: CSATEYYEQYF
v_call: TRBV10-3; j_call: TRBJ2-3; d_call: NA; clone_size: NA; cdr3_length: 15; cdr3_nt: TGTGCCATCAGTGAGGAAGCGGCTAGCACAGATACGCAGTATTTT; cdr3_aa: CAISEEAASTDTQYF
v_call: TRBV4-1; j_call: TRBJ1-5; d_call: TRBD1; clone_size: NA; cdr3_length: 15; cdr3_nt: TGCGCCAGCAGCCGGTTGGGACAGGGGGATCAGCCCCAGCATTTT; cdr3_aa: CASSRLGQGDQPQHF
v_call: TRBV7-2; j_call: TRBJ2-1; d_call: TRBD2; clone_size: NA; cdr3_length: 16; cdr3_nt: TGTGCCAGCAGCTTAGTTGGGACTAGCGGGCCCAATGAGCAGTTCTTC; cdr3_aa: CASSLVGTSGPNEQFF
v_call: TRBV18; j_call: TRBJ1-4; d_call: TRBD1; clone_size: NA; cdr3_length: 16; cdr3_nt: TGTGCCAGCTCACCTCTCGGACAGGGAGGACGCGAAAAACTGTTTTTT; cdr3_aa: CASSPLGQGGREKLFF
v_call: TRBV14; j_call: TRBJ2-1; d_call: TRBD2; clone_size: NA; cdr3_length: 15; cdr3_nt: TGTGCCAGCAGCCCACTCGAGCGGGAGGGTAATGAGCAGTTCTTC; cdr3_aa: CASSPLEREGNEQFF
v_call: TRBV7-9; j_call: TRBJ1-2; d_call: TRBD1; clone_size: NA; cdr3_length: 15; cdr3_nt: TGTGCCAGCAGCTTAGTGAAACAGGGGGCGCAGGGCTACACCTTC; cdr3_aa: CASSLVKQGAQGYTF
v_call: TRBV6-6; j_call: TRBJ2-2; d_call: NA; clone_size: NA; cdr3_length: 15; cdr3_nt: TGTGCCAGCAGTAGAGGGGGTTGGGGCACCGGGGAGCTGTTTTTT; cdr3_aa: CASSRGGWGTGELFF
v_call: TRBV30; j_call: TRBJ1-1; d_call: NA; clone_size: NA; cdr3_length: 15; cdr3_nt: TGTGCCTGGAGTGTAACAGGGCAGGGGAACACTGAAGCTTTCTTT; cdr3_aa: CAWSVTGQGNTEAFF
v_call: TRBV19; j_call: TRBJ1-5; d_call: TRBD1; clone_size: NA; cdr3_length: 14; cdr3_nt: TGTGCCAGTATGAGAGACAGGGGTAATCAGCCCCAGCATTTT; cdr3_aa: CASMRDRGNQPQHF
v_call: TRBV4-1; j_call: TRBJ1-2; d_call: NA; clone_size: NA; cdr3_length: 17; cdr3_nt: TGCGCCAGCAGCCAAGATCTAGCATCCAGCGTAAACTATGGCTACACCTTC; cdr3_aa: CASSQDLASSVNYGYTF
v_call: TRBV27; j_call: TRBJ1-4; d_call: NA; clone_size: NA; cdr3_length: 14; cdr3_nt: TGTGCCAGCAGTCCCGCGGATCTTAATGAAAAACTGTTTTTT; cdr3_aa: CASSPADLNEKLFF
v_call: TRBV6-5; j_call: TRBJ1-1; d_call: TRBD1; clone_size: NA; cdr3_length: 15; cdr3_nt: TGTGCCAGCACTCAGGACAGGGTACTCAACACTGAAGCTTTCTTT; cdr3_aa: CASTQDRVLNTEAFF
v_call: TRBV5-6; j_call: TRBJ2-6; d_call: NA; clone_size: once; cdr3_length: 14; cdr3_nt: TGTGCCAGTCATGACACGGCTTTGGCCAACGTCCTGACTTTC; cdr3_aa: CASHDTALANVLTF
v_call: TRBV4-1; j_call: TRBJ2-1; d_call: TRBD1; clone_size: NA; cdr3_length: 16; cdr3_nt: TGCGCCAGCAGCCACCTACACAGGGGGTCGTACAATGAGCAGTTCTTC; cdr3_aa: CASSHLHRGSYNEQFF
v_call: TRBV7-2; j_call: TRBJ2-5; d_call: TRBD2; clone_size: once; cdr3_length: 11; cdr3_nt: TGTGCCAGCAGTCGGGACTATTCCCAGTACTTC; cdr3_aa: CASSRDYSQYF
v_call: TRBV4-2; j_call: TRBJ2-5; d_call: NA; clone_size: NA; cdr3_length: 17; cdr3_nt: TGTGCCAGCAGCCAAGAGTTGGGACGGGGAGGACAAGAGACCCAGTACTTC; cdr3_aa: CASSQELGRGGQETQYF
v_call: TRBV7-9; j_call: TRBJ1-2; d_call: TRBD1; clone_size: NA; cdr3_length: 14; cdr3_nt: TGTGCCAGCAGCCCACGACAGGGGCACTATGGCTACACCTTC; cdr3_aa: CASSPRQGHYGYTF
v_call: TRBV6-5; j_call: TRBJ1-2; d_call: TRBD1; clone_size: NA; cdr3_length: 15; cdr3_nt: TGTGCCAGCAGTCTACCGGACAGGCCTAACTATGGCTACACCTTC; cdr3_aa: CASSLPDRPNYGYTF
v_call: TRBV2; j_call: TRBJ2-3; d_call: TRBD1; clone_size: NA; cdr3_length: 17; cdr3_nt: TGTGCCAGCAGTGAAGGGACAGGGGGGGGAAACACAGATACGCAGTATTTT; cdr3_aa: CASSEGTGGGNTDTQYF
v_call: TRBV18; j_call: TRBJ1-1; d_call: NA; clone_size: NA; cdr3_length: 15; cdr3_nt: TGTGCCAGCTCACCACCGGAGGGGAGTAGTACTGAAGCTTTCTTT; cdr3_aa: CASSPPEGSSTEAFF
v_call: TRBV18; j_call: TRBJ1-1; d_call: TRBD1; clone_size: few; cdr3_length: 16; cdr3_nt: TGTGCCAGCTCACCAAGTCGGGGACAGATGAACAGTGAAGCTTTCTTT; cdr3_aa: CASSPSRGQMNSEAFF
v_call: TRBV18; j_call: TRBJ2-7; d_call: NA; clone_size: NA; cdr3_length: 15; cdr3_nt: TGTGCCAGCTCAGGATTTAGACAGAACCCCTACGAGCAGTACTTC; cdr3_aa: CASSGFRQNPYEQYF
v_call: TRBV7-2; j_call: TRBJ2-2; d_call: NA; clone_size: NA; cdr3_length: 11; cdr3_nt: TGTGCCAGCCGGACTGCGGGGGAGCTGTTTTTT; cdr3_aa: CASRTAGELFF
v_call: TRBV27; j_call: TRBJ1-3; d_call: NA; clone_size: NA; cdr3_length: 15; cdr3_nt: TGTGCCAGCAGTTTAAGGGGGAGCTCTGGAAACACCATATATTTT; cdr3_aa: CASSLRGSSGNTIYF
v_call: TRBV2; j_call: TRBJ1-5; d_call: NA; clone_size: once; cdr3_length: 14; cdr3_nt: TGTGCCAGCAGTGTAGAAGGGACTGGACAGCCCCAGCATTTT; cdr3_aa: CASSVEGTGQPQHF
v_call: TRBV28; j_call: TRBJ1-2; d_call: TRBD1; clone_size: NA; cdr3_length: 15; cdr3_nt: TGTGCCAGCAGTCCGGGACAGGGATTGGGTTGGGGCTACACCTTC; cdr3_aa: CASSPGQGLGWGYTF
v_call: TRBV12-3/TRBV12-4; j_call: TRBJ2-2; d_call: TRBD1; clone_size: NA; cdr3_length: 13; cdr3_nt: TGTGCCAGCAGTCACGACAGGGTTCGGGAGCTGTTTTTT; cdr3_aa: CASSHDRVRELFF
v_call: TRBV19; j_call: TRBJ2-3; d_call: TRBD2; clone_size: NA; cdr3_length: 16; cdr3_nt: TGTGCCAGTAGTATCCCTAGCGGGACTGGCACAGATACGCAGTATTTT; cdr3_aa: CASSIPSGTGTDTQYF
v_call: TRBV24-1; j_call: TRBJ2-1; d_call: TRBD1; clone_size: NA; cdr3_length: 18; cdr3_nt: TGTGCCACCAGTGACTCTAAGACAGGGGCCCACTCCTACAATGAGCAGTTCTTC; cdr3_aa: CATSDSKTGAHSYNEQFF
v_call: TRBV1; j_call: TRBJ1-4; d_call: NA; clone_size: once; cdr3_length: 17; cdr3_nt: TGCACCAGCAGCCAAGGACAGGGACCGAAAACGGATGAAAAACTGTTTTTT; cdr3_aa: CTSSQGQGPKTDEKLFF
v_call: TRBV12-3/TRBV12-4; j_call: TRBJ2-7; d_call: NA; clone_size: NA; cdr3_length: 11; cdr3_nt: TGTGCCAGCAGTTTCGGAGAGGAGCAGTACTTC; cdr3_aa: CASSFGEEQYF
v_call: TRBV11-2; j_call: TRBJ2-1; d_call: NA; clone_size: NA; cdr3_length: 16; cdr3_nt: TGTGCCAGCAGCTTAGGGGCGAATAGCGGCTACAATGAGCAGTTCTTC; cdr3_aa: CASSLGANSGYNEQFF
v_call: TRBV19; j_call: TRBJ2-3; d_call: NA; clone_size: NA; cdr3_length: 14; cdr3_nt: TGTGCCAGTAACCCGCGGCCCTCGCCAGATACGCAGTATTTT; cdr3_aa: CASNPRPSPDTQYF
v_call: TRBV11-3; j_call: TRBJ1-1; d_call: TRBD1; clone_size: few; cdr3_length: 14; cdr3_nt: TGTGCCAGCAGCTCGGGACAGCCGAACACTGAAGCTTTCTTT; cdr3_aa: CASSSGQPNTEAFF
v_call: TRBV7-2; j_call: TRBJ2-7; d_call: NA; clone_size: NA; cdr3_length: 14; cdr3_nt: TGTGCCAGCAGCACCCGGACTGAATCCTACGAGCAGTACTTC; cdr3_aa: CASSTRTESYEQYF
v_call: TRBV7-9; j_call: TRBJ2-1; d_call: TRBD2; clone_size: NA; cdr3_length: 17; cdr3_nt: TGTGCCAGCAGCCCAAGACTAGCGGGAGACACCTACAATGAGCAGTTCTTC; cdr3_aa: CASSPRLAGDTYNEQFF
v_call: TRBV6-5; j_call: TRBJ2-7; d_call: NA; clone_size: NA; cdr3_length: 12; cdr3_nt: TGTGCCAGCGGGGCCAGGGGTTGGGAGCAGTACTTC; cdr3_aa: CASGARGWEQYF
v_call: TRBV5-1; j_call: TRBJ2-5; d_call: TRBD1; clone_size: NA; cdr3_length: 15; cdr3_nt: TGCGCCAGCAGCCGCCAGACAGGGGATTCGGAGACCCAGTACTTC; cdr3_aa: CASSRQTGDSETQYF
v_call: TRBV2; j_call: TRBJ1-4; d_call: TRBD1; clone_size: NA; cdr3_length: 18; cdr3_nt: TGTGCCAGCAGTGAAGCCGGCCCGGGACAGAGCTTTAATGAAAAACTGTTTTTT; cdr3_aa: CASSEAGPGQSFNEKLFF
v_call: TRBV7-9; j_call: TRBJ2-7; d_call: TRBD1; clone_size: NA; cdr3_length: 15; cdr3_nt: TGTGCCAGCAGCTTAACACCCCCCAGGGGGAGAGAGCAGTACTTC; cdr3_aa: CASSLTPPRGREQYF
v_call: TRBV11-3; j_call: TRBJ1-1; d_call: NA; clone_size: NA; cdr3_length: 13; cdr3_nt: TGTGCCAGCAGCCCCCGTATGGGAGGGGAAGCTTTCTTT; cdr3_aa: CASSPRMGGEAFF
v_call: TRBV5-6; j_call: TRBJ2-1; d_call: NA; clone_size: NA; cdr3_length: 15; cdr3_nt: TGTGCCAGCAGAATGATACAGAAAAGTAACAATGAGCAGTTCTTC; cdr3_aa: CASRMIQKSNNEQFF